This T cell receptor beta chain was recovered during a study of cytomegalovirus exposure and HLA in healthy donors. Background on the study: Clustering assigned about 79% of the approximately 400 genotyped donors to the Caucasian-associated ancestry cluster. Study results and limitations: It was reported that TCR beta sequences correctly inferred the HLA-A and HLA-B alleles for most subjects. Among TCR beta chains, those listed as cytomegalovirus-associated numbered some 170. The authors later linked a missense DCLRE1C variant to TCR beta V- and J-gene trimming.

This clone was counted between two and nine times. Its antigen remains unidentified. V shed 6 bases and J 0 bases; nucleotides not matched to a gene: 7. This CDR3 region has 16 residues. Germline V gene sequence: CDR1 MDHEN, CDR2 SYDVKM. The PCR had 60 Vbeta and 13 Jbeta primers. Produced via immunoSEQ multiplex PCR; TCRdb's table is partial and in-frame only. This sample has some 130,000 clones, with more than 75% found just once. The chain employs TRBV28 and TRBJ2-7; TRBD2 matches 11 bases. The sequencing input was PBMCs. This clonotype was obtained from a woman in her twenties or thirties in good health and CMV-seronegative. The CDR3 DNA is TGTGCCAGCAGACGAGGGACTAGCGGACACTCCTACGAGCAGTACTTC. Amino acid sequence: CASRRGTSGHSYEQYF. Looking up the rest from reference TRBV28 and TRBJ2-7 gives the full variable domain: DVKVTQSSRYLVKRTGEKVFLECVQDMDHENMFWYRQDPGLGLRLIYFSYDVKMKEKGDIPEGYSVSREKKERFSLILESASTNQTSMYLCASRRGTSGHSYEQYFGPGTRLTVT.